These T cell receptor beta chains were read from a single sample in a study of radiation and T cells in renal cell carcinoma. Profiling relied on immunoSEQ multiplex PCR, and the TCRdb table lists in-frame clones only, not all of them. The sample consists of about 120,000 clones, around 85% of them appearing once. Sequenced material: blood, taken from a patient whose treatment included radiotherapy and nephrectomy. Receptor source: a man over 45 with renal cell carcinoma. Each CDR3 is given with its conserved first and last residue. A D gene is named only where the DNA matches it firmly. Size is stated for part of the rows, as once, few or many counts, or as a class when the clone is expanded.

J	length	V	size	D	DNA	CDR3
TRBJ2-6	16	TRBV4-1	once	TRBD1	TGCGCCAGCAGCCAAGACAGGGGGTCTGGGGCCAACGTCCTGACTTTC	CASSQDRGSGANVLTF
TRBJ1-2	14	TRBV18	NA	NA	TGTGCCAGCTCCCAGACGGTGGGGTACTATGGCTACACCTTC	CASSQTVGYYGYTF
TRBJ1-2	14	TRBV7-9	NA	TRBD1	TGTGCCACCCCGGGACAGGAATCTAACTATGGCTACACCTTC	CATPGQESNYGYTF
TRBJ2-7	15	TRBV5-1	NA	TRBD1	TGCGCCAGCAGCCGACAGGGGGGTAGCTCCTACGAGCAGTACTTC	CASSRQGGSSYEQYF
TRBJ2-7	19	TRBV4-1	NA	NA	TGCGCCAGCAGCCAAGATGGTGGGGAAAACAGGGCGATGTCGGACGAGCAGTACTTC	CASSQDGGENRAMSDEQYF
TRBJ1-2	13	TRBV7-2	NA	NA	TGTGCCAGCAGCTTAGTTCAGTCGAATGGCTACACCTTC	CASSLVQSNGYTF
TRBJ2-5	12	TRBV30	NA	NA	TGTGCCTACAGACAAGGTCAAGAGACCCAGTACTTC	CAYRQGQETQYF
TRBJ2-5	14	TRBV2	NA	NA	TGTGCCAGCAGTGTAGGACATCCCGGGGAGACCCAGTACTTC	CASSVGHPGETQYF
TRBJ2-1	17	TRBV11-2	once	TRBD2	TGTGCCAGCAGCGGGACTAGCGGGAGTAGCTCCTACAATGAGCAGTTCTTC	CASSGTSGSSSYNEQFF
TRBJ2-1	12	TRBV11-2	NA	NA	TGTGCCAGCAGCTTAGTTGTCCATGAGCAGTTCTTC	CASSLVVHEQFF
TRBJ1-2	14	TRBV7-2	NA	NA	TGTGCCAGCAGCTTAGTAGTGATACCTGACGGCTACACCTTC	CASSLVVIPDGYTF
TRBJ1-4	15	TRBV2	NA	TRBD1	TGTGCCAGCCTCCGAACCGGGACAGGGGGTGAAAAACTGTTTTTT	CASLRTGTGGEKLFF
TRBJ1-2	15	TRBV7-9	NA	NA	TGTGCCAGCAGCTCGTCCTTCGGGGGAAACTATGGCTACACCTTC	CASSSSFGGNYGYTF
TRBJ1-2	11	TRBV30	NA	NA	TGTGCCTGGAACTTACAGAGTGGCTACACCTTC	CAWNLQSGYTF
TRBJ2-7	8	TRBV5-1	NA	NA	TGCGCCAGCAGCCCCGAGTACTTC	CASSPEYF
TRBJ1-5	16	TRBV19	NA	NA	TGTGCCAGTAGTACAAGATCAGGGTTAGGGAATCAGCCCCAGCATTTT	CASSTRSGLGNQPQHF
TRBJ2-7	13	TRBV11-1	once	TRBD1	TGTGCCAGCAGCTTAGACCAGGGGGACGAGCAGTACTTC	CASSLDQGDEQYF
TRBJ2-3	12	TRBV10-3	once	NA	TGTGCCATCAGTGAGTCAGGCGATACGCAGTATTTT	CAISESGDTQYF
TRBJ1-5	14	TRBV7-2	once	TRBD1	TGTGCCAGCATGACCGGGACAGGGCATCAGCCCCAGCATTTT	CASMTGTGHQPQHF
TRBJ1-2	13	TRBV29-1	once	NA	TGCAGCGTTGAAGGGCCCTATATGAATGGCTACACCTTC	CSVEGPYMNGYTF
TRBJ1-2	13	TRBV2	NA	NA	TGTGCCAGCAGAACTGAAAAAAGCTATGGCTACACCTTC	CASRTEKSYGYTF
TRBJ1-4	15	TRBV2	NA	NA	TGTGCCAGCAGTCCACAGACCCAGGGGTATGAAAAACTGTTTTTT	CASSPQTQGYEKLFF
TRBJ2-7	14	TRBV4-1	NA	NA	TGCGCCAGCAGCCTGACACAGGATTCCTACGAGCAGTACTTC	CASSLTQDSYEQYF
TRBJ1-1	16	TRBV9	NA	NA	TGTGCCAGCAGCGTAGACCAGGGAAATGCAAACACTGAAGCTTTCTTT	CASSVDQGNANTEAFF
TRBJ2-2	15	TRBV19	NA	TRBD2	TGTGCCAGTAAAGGACTAGCGGGAGACACCGGGGAGCTGTTTTTT	CASKGLAGDTGELFF
TRBJ1-2	14	TRBV27	NA	NA	TGTGCCAGCAGGCAGTTAACCGGGACACCTTTTGACACCTTC	CASRQLTGTPFDTF
TRBJ1-1	13	TRBV7-8	NA	NA	TGTGCCAGCAGCTTAGCGCAAGGACTTGAAGCTTTCTTT	CASSLAQGLEAFF
TRBJ1-2	15	TRBV11-1	NA	NA	TGTGCCAGCAGCTTAAGCTCAGGACCTAACTATGGCTACACCTTC	CASSLSSGPNYGYTF
TRBJ1-5	13	TRBV6-1	NA	NA	TGTGCCACTCAAGACAGCCCCAATCAGCCCCAGCATTTT	CATQDSPNQPQHF
TRBJ2-7	18	TRBV4-1	NA	NA	TGCGCCAGCAGCCAAGACCAATCGTGGCCCGGGACCAACTACGAGCAGTACTTC	CASSQDQSWPGTNYEQYF
TRBJ1-1	14	TRBV7-2	once	NA	TGTGCCAGCAGCTCACGGGCCGGGGGCACTGAAGCTTTCTTT	CASSSRAGGTEAFF
TRBJ2-1	16	TRBV7-9	NA	TRBD2	TGTGCCAGCAGGGATGCTAGCGGACGATCCTACAATGAGCAGTTCTTC	CASRDASGRSYNEQFF
TRBJ1-5	15	TRBV28	NA	NA	TGTGCCAGCAGGGACGGACAGTATAGCAATCAGCCCCAGCATTTT	CASRDGQYSNQPQHF
TRBJ1-4	13	TRBV30	few	NA	TGTGCCTGGAGTGTACAGCTTAATGAAAAACTGTTTTTT	CAWSVQLNEKLFF
TRBJ2-5	13	TRBV6-5	NA	NA	TGTGCCAGCAGTTCAGAGGTGCGGGAGACCCAGTACTTC	CASSSEVRETQYF
TRBJ2-5	15	TRBV7-7	NA	TRBD2	TGTGCTAGCAGCTTAGGGAGCGGGGGCCAAGAGACCCAGTACTTC	CASSLGSGGQETQYF
TRBJ1-1	17	TRBV30	few	TRBD1	TGTGCCTGGAGCCCCTACAGGGGTCTCTCCATGAACACTGAAGCTTTCTTT	CAWSPYRGLSMNTEAFF
TRBJ2-5	14	TRBV7-8	NA	TRBD2	TGTGCCAGCAGCACCGGGACTACTAAAGAGACCCAGTACTTC	CASSTGTTKETQYF
TRBJ2-1	17	TRBV5-4	NA	TRBD2	TGTGCCAGCAGCTCAAACCTAGCGGGGGCTCGGGCCAATGAGCAGTTCTTC	CASSSNLAGARANEQFF
TRBJ1-1	13	TRBV6-5	once	NA	TGTGCCAGCAGTCTAATTCAGGACACTGAAGCTTTCTTT	CASSLIQDTEAFF
TRBJ2-4	14	TRBV21-1	few	NA	TGTGCCAGCCCACGTGATGCAGCGACAAACATTCAGTACTTC	CASPRDAATNIQYF
TRBJ2-7	15	TRBV7-2	NA	NA	TGTGCCAGCAGCTTAGATGGTCCAGAACCCTACGAGCAGTACTTC	CASSLDGPEPYEQYF
TRBJ2-7	13	TRBV28	NA	NA	TGTGCCAGCAGTGCGGGAAGCTCCTACGAGCAGTACTTC	CASSAGSSYEQYF
TRBJ2-5	14	TRBV21-1	NA	NA	TGTGCCAGCAGCCCCCGGGACAGCCAAGAGACCCAGTACTTC	CASSPRDSQETQYF
TRBJ2-5	15	TRBV7-9	NA	TRBD2	TGTGCCAGCAGCAGAGGGACTAGCGGGGGAGAGACCCAGTACTTC	CASSRGTSGGETQYF
TRBJ2-5	14	TRBV27	NA	TRBD2	TGTGCCAGCAGTTCGGGGACTATCCAAGAGACCCAGTACTTC	CASSSGTIQETQYF
TRBJ1-6	15	TRBV6-5	NA	TRBD1	TGTGCCAGCAGCTTTTCTGGACAGGGAAATTCACCCCTCCACTTT	CASSFSGQGNSPLHF
TRBJ2-7	14	TRBV18	few	NA	TGTGCCAGCTCAGCCGACACGGTATCCTACGAGCAGTACTTC	CASSADTVSYEQYF
TRBJ2-1	20	TRBV9	NA	TRBD2	TGTGCCAGCAGCGTAGCTCAGGTAGCGGGAGAGCTGGTCAACTGGAATGAGCAGTTCTTC	CASSVAQVAGELVNWNEQFF
TRBJ2-7	14	TRBV5-1	NA	NA	TGCGCCAGCAGCTTGGCCGGCAACTCCTACGAGCAGTACTTC	CASSLAGNSYEQYF
TRBJ1-1	14	TRBV7-2	NA	NA	TGTGCCAGCAGCTTAGTTCGGGGGAACACTGAAGCTTTCTTT	CASSLVRGNTEAFF
TRBJ2-3	15	TRBV4-2	NA	TRBD2	TGTGCCAGCAGCGCCCCTAGCGGGGGCACAGATACGCAGTATTTT	CASSAPSGGTDTQYF
TRBJ2-7	14	TRBV7-2	NA	NA	TGTGCCAGCAGCGGCCCCCAGGAATCACACGAGCAGTACTTC	CASSGPQESHEQYF
TRBJ2-7	14	TRBV5-1	once	NA	TGCGCCAGCAGCTTGGAGGGCGAAACCTACGAGCAGTACTTC	CASSLEGETYEQYF